The 8 T cell receptor beta chains below were found in one sample sequenced in a study of shared clonotypes between healthy human individuals. Using immunoSEQ multiplex PCR, the repertoire was profiled, and TCRdb retains in-frame clones only, with some absent. The data contain about 800,000 clones, 95% to 97% of them singletons. Naive CD8 cells lacked CD45RO and underwent positive selection for CCR7, leaving out terminally differentiated effector memory CD45RA+ cells. Sequences were obtained from naive CD8+ T cells sorted from blood. The receptor set was obtained from a man younger than 40 in good health.

J is TRBJ2-7 and V is TRBV10-2, with a weak D call TRBD2 (5 bases). This CDR3 comprises 15 residues. Germline V gives CDR1 WSHSY, CDR2 SAAADI. Trimming shortened V by 0 bases and J by 4 bases, and 13 bases separated the two germline ends. CDR3 residues: CASSESRAEWYEQYF. CDR3 nucleotide sequence: TGCGCCAGCAGTGAGTCGAGGGCCGAGTGGTACGAGCAGTACTTC.

This clone was recorded only once. Different DNA sequences within this sample yield the same CDR3. In DNA, the CDR3 is TGTGCCAGCAGCTTAAGTGGGACTGAAGCTTTCTTT. Protein sequence: CASSLSGTEAFF. The gene calls are TRBV13 and TRBJ1-1, with no clear D. The CDR3 covers 12 residues. Trimming cost V 2 bases and J 5 bases, with 6 bases left between them. CDR1 and CDR2 (germline): PRHDT, FYEKMQ (reference sequence).

The chain joins TRBV7-9 to TRBJ2-7; the match to TRBD1 covers 11 bases. V trimming: 3 bases; J trimming: 3 bases; junction bases outside the gene matches: 4. Germline loops: CDR1 SEHNR, CDR2 FQNEAQ (reference sequence). The CDR3 sequence is 15 residues long. DNA of the CDR3: TGTGCCAGCAGCTTCCGGGACAGGGGGAGCTACGAGCAGTACTTC. Its protein product is CASSFRDRGSYEQYF.

The J gene is TRBJ2-7, the V gene TRBV6-1; 8 bases are a match to TRBD2. This CDR3 is built from 15 residues. With V trimmed by 4 bases and J by 3 bases, 8 bases remained unmatched. Per germline, CDR1 MNHNS and CDR2 SASEGT. Here the CDR3 reads CASSVGLGSDYEQYF. CDR3 in DNA: TGTGCCAGCAGTGTGGGACTAGGGTCCGACTACGAGCAGTACTTC.

DNA of the CDR3: TGCAGCGTAACACAGGGATTGAACACTGAAGCTTTCTTT. As protein: CSVTQGLNTEAFF. V and J are TRBV29-1 and TRBJ1-1; tentatively, D is TRBD1 (6 bases). In germline, CDR1 is SQVTM, CDR2 ANQGSEA. The CDR3 is 13 amino acids. The ends were cut back, 6 bases at V and 0 bases at J, with 11 bases in the middle.

The CDR3 loop reads CASSPPDVDYEQYF. The CDR3 DNA reads TGCGCCAGCAGCCCCCCGGACGTTGACTACGAGCAGTACTTC. The gene calls are TRBV5-1 and TRBJ2-7; D gene ambiguous. There are 14 residues in the CDR3. Germline CDR1 and CDR2: SGHRS and YFSETQ. The germline V and J ends were trimmed by 4 bases and 3 bases, with 14 bases remaining between them.

J is TRBJ1-1 and V is TRBV5-6; weak D call: TRBD1 (6 bases). Trimming took 2 bases from V and 2 from J, leaving 10 bases between them. Germline V gene lookup returns CDR1 SGHDT and CDR2 YYEEEE. This CDR3 is built from 14 residues. The CDR3 region is CASSFEQGNTEAFF. The CDR3 nucleotides are TGTGCCAGCAGCTTTGAACAGGGAAACACTGAAGCTTTCTTT.

This clone was recorded once. The chain has TRBV29-1 and TRBJ2-2, with D perhaps being TRBD1 or TRBD2 (7 bases each). The CDR3 spans 15 residues. Trimming stripped 8 bases from V and 4 bases from J, with 20 bases between. In germline, CDR1 is SQVTM, CDR2 ANQGSEA. The CDR3 loop reads CSTQGGARGTGELFF. The CDR3 DNA sequence: TGCAGCACCCAGGGGGGGGCGAGGGGCACCGGGGAGCTGTTTTTT.